The 18 T cell receptor beta chains in this list originate from one sample, sequenced in a study of blood T cells in healthy people across ages. Combining a sample-barcoded 5' primer with a J-beta primer mix, a second PCR ran for roughly 7 to 12 cycles. In TCRdb, the 5' RACE reads were re-called with MiXCR into one record per CDR3 protein. The table shows 700,000 to 900,000 distinct CDR3 sequences, with approximately 53% occurring only once. The sequencing input was blood. Receptors were obtained from a man older than 75 in good health.

The CDR3 coding sequence is TGTGCCAGCAGCTTGGCCTTCAGGGGGGCCTCGGATGGCTACACCTTC. Its protein is CASSLAFRGASDGYTF. The chain uses TRBV5-8 and TRBJ1-2; 7 bases are a match to TRBD1. The J segment lost 6 bases and the V segment lost 0 bases, leaving 11 bases of the junction unmatched. Germline loops: CDR1 SGHTS, CDR2 YDEGEE. CDR3 length equals 16 residues.

The V call is TRBV20-1, the J call TRBJ2-6; possibly TRBD1 or TRBD2 for D (6 bases each). V lost 3 bases, J lost 1 base, and 13 bases lay in between. This CDR3 is 16 amino acids long. Per the germline V gene, CDR1 is DFQATT and CDR2 is SNEGSKA (reference sequence). In DNA form, the CDR3 reads TGCAGTGCTAGGAGGGGGGTTCTTTCTGGGGCCAACGTCCTGACTTTC. It encodes CSARRGVLSGANVLTF.

The chain links TRBV27 to TRBJ1-6; the D is unclear. Germline-derived CDR1 and CDR2 are MNHEY and SMNVEV (reference sequence). The CDR3 covers 14 residues. The V end lost 5 bases, the J end lost 10 bases, and 15 bases lay between the germline ends. The CDR3: CASSPTAARSPLHF. The DNA of the CDR3 is TGTGCCAGCAGTCCGACCGCGGCTCGGTCACCCCTCCACTTT.

The chain combines TRBV7-2 with TRBJ1-2, with 7 positions matching TRBD1. CDR3 size: 14 residues. Germline V CDR1 and CDR2: SGHTA, FQGNSA. Trimming took 7 bases from V and 6 from J; bases not matched to a gene: 11. CDR3 sequence (DNA): TGTGCCAGCACCGTGGCGGGCAGGGGGAATGGCTACACCTTC. Its translation: CASTVAGRGNGYTF.

Only one count was recorded for this clonotype. V is TRBV25-1 and J is TRBJ2-1; no definite D call. The CDR3 is 16 amino acids. Germline V CDR1 and CDR2: MGHDK, SYGVNS. The germline V and J ends were trimmed by 4 bases and 0 bases, with 13 bases remaining between them. The CDR3 protein is CASSGSGPSSYNEQFF. DNA for the CDR3: TGTGCCAGCAGTGGATCGGGCCCCAGCTCCTACAATGAGCAGTTCTTC. Supplemented by reference TRBV25-1 and TRBJ2-1, the full variable domain reads EADIYQTPRYLVIGTGKKITLECSQTMGHDKMYWYQQDPGMELHLIHYSYGVNSTEKGDLSSESTVSRIRTEHFPLTLESARPSHTSQYLCASSGSGPSSYNEQFFGPGTRLTVL.

A word on this clonotype: This may come from a read error, since a much larger clone is one base off. The rearrangement joins TRBV7-2 to TRBJ1-2, with 7 nucleotides matching TRBD1. Germline CDR1 reads SGHTA; CDR2 reads FQGNSA. The CDR3 length is 13 residues. CDR3 residues: CASSVGTAYDYTF. The CDR3 DNA follows: TGTGCCAGCAGCGTGGGGACAGCCTATGACTACACCTTC.

CDR3 DNA: TGTGCCAGCAGCTTGGGGCAGGGACCTTTCAACACTGAAGCTTTCTTT. Protein sequence: CASSLGQGPFNTEAFF. The chain uses TRBV7-6 and TRBJ1-1, with D tentatively TRBD1 (5 bases). Trimming removed 3 bases from V and 2 bases from J, with 16 bases in between. Germline CDR1 and CDR2: SGHVS and FNYEAQ. The CDR3 length is 16 residues.

This sequence joins TRBV4-1 and TRBJ2-1, with 12 bases fitting TRBD2. The J call may be wrong; the DNA end is better matched by TRBJ2-7. The CDR3 sequence is 15 residues long. Germline values: CDR1 MGHRA, CDR2 YSYEKL. CDR3 loop: CASSQLAGGPGEQYF. The CDR3 DNA sequence: TGCGCCAGCAGCCAGCTAGCGGGAGGGCCGGGCGAGCAGTACTTC.

The CDR3 is CASSGQRAHEQYF. CDR3 in DNA: TGTGCCAGCAGTGGGCAGCGGGCCCACGAGCAGTACTTC. The genes are TRBV2 and TRBJ2-5; tentatively, D is TRBD2 (6 bases). The J call is uncertain, as TRBJ2-7 better fits the DNA end. The germline V gene encodes CDR1 SNHLY and CDR2 FYNNEI. CDR3 length equals 13 residues.

V and J are TRBV12-3 or TRBV12-4 and TRBJ1-5; possibly TRBD1 for D (5 bases). V lost 6 bases to trimming and J lost 2 bases, with 14 bases between them. The CDR3 extends over 15 amino acids. CDR3 protein: CASSRTPTGNQPQHF. CDR3 nucleotide sequence: TGTGCCAGCAGCCGGACACCCACGGGCAATCAGCCCCAGCATTTT.

In regard to this clonotype: This sequence may be a read error, since a much larger clone differs from it by one base. The chain is built from TRBV7-2 and TRBJ1-1, with unresolved D. CDR3 length: 13 residues. CDR1 and CDR2 from the germline V gene are SGHTA and FQGNSA. Trimming stripped 8 bases from V and 4 bases from J, with 14 bases between. CDR3 in amino acids: CASPVERGTEAFF. For the CDR3, the DNA is TGTGCCAGCCCAGTGGAGCGGGGCACTGAAGCTTTCTTT.

This clonotype has only a few counts. This sequence joins TRBV6-6 and TRBJ2-7, with no clear D. V was pared by 7 bases and J by 7 bases, with 20 bases between. This CDR3 spans 14 amino acids. Germline CDR1 and CDR2: MNHNY and SVGAGI (reference sequence). CDR3 sequence: CASTTVGFLGEQYF. CDR3 DNA sequence: TGTGCCAGCACCACCGTAGGCTTTTTGGGGGAGCAGTACTTC.

V and J are TRBV20-1 and TRBJ1-4; D uncertain. V was clipped by 2 bases and J by 10 bases, with 11 bases between them. This CDR3 region has 12 residues. CDR1 is DFQATT, CDR2 SNEGSKA, per germline (reference sequence). The CDR3 loop reads CSARQIFPKLFF. As DNA, the CDR3 is TGCAGTGCTAGACAGATTTTCCCAAAACTGTTTTTT.

The genes are TRBV6-1 and TRBJ2-6, with D perhaps TRBD1 or TRBD2 (5 bases each). Germline V lookup: CDR1 MNHNS, CDR2 SASEGT. The ends were cut back, 8 bases at V and 0 bases at J, with 11 bases in the middle. The CDR3 is 15 amino acids. CDR3 in amino acids: CASGTAGSGANVLTF. CDR3 DNA: TGTGCCAGCGGGACGGCCGGCTCTGGGGCCAACGTCCTGACTTTC.

V is TRBV28 and J is TRBJ1-5; possibly TRBD1 for D (6 bases). The germline V gene encodes CDR1 MDHEN and CDR2 SYDVKM. This CDR3 region has 14 residues. V lost 7 bases and J lost 2, with 12 bases in between. CDR3 sequence (DNA): TGTGCCAGCACAACTTACAGGGGCAATCAGCCCCAGCATTTT. Translation gives CASTTYRGNQPQHF.

Turning to this clonotype: A much larger clone is a single base away; this may be a read error. V is TRBV29-1 and J is TRBJ2-3, with unresolved D. The CDR3 contains 12 residues. The germline V and J ends were trimmed by 7 bases and 4 bases, with 12 bases remaining between them. Germline assignment: CDR1 SQVTM and CDR2 ANQGSEA. CDR3: CSDRPDPDTQYF. The DNA for the CDR3 is TGCAGCGACCGACCCGACCCAGATACGCAGTATTTT.

The chain uses TRBV15 and TRBJ2-7, with D perhaps being TRBD1 or TRBD2 (5 bases each). V was pared by 0 bases and J by 2 bases, with 8 bases between. Germline V gene lookup returns CDR1 LNHNV and CDR2 YYDKDF (reference sequence). This CDR3 has 14 amino acids. This chain's CDR3 is CATSRDGGTYEQYF. The CDR3 nucleotides are TGTGCCACCAGCAGAGATGGGGGTACCTACGAGCAGTACTTC.

On this clonotype itself: A clone one base away is much larger, so this may be a read error. The CDR3 here is CASSVWGSSYNEQFF. The CDR3 bases are TGTGCCAGCAGCGTATGGGGGAGCTCCTACAATGAGCAGTTCTTC. The chain couples TRBV9 to TRBJ2-1, with D perhaps TRBD1 or TRBD2 (5 bases each). The V gene lost 1 base and the J gene lost 0 bases, with 8 bases spanning the gap. CDR1 is SGDLS, CDR2 YYNGEE, per germline. This CDR3 has 15 residues.